This T cell receptor beta chain is drawn from a study of control samples from healthy donors and cancer patients (dated by TCRdb to about 2020). The library was obtained by the immunoSEQ multiplex PCR assay. TCRdb re-hosts the immuneACCESS table, in-frame sequences only. Its copies lack some clones; in the studies checked, an unresolved V gene accounts for under half of them, and the cause for the rest is not known. The sample table contains about 180,000 clones; only one count was recorded for 85% to 95% of them. The top ten clones comprise over 1.1% of the sample. The CDR3 numbers 13 residues from cysteine through phenylalanine. CDR3 DNA only is kept here, 39 bases in frame from base 1. CDR1 and CDR2 were assigned from the germline V gene (reference sequence) as GTSNPN and SVGIG. Remarks on this clone: What antigen it recognizes has not been identified. At one of its ends the junction is not consistent with the germline gene, which may arise from a read error.

Sequenced input: blood. The source is a man aged 25-45 years in good health. The sequence is built from TRBV30 and TRBJ1-1; the D gene is possibly TRBD1, with 6 bases matching. The DNA is as follows: TGTGCCTGGGGTGTTACAGGGTACACTGAAGCTTTCTTT. Its translation is CAWGVTGYTEAFF.